The 14 T cell receptor beta chains given below trace back to one sample, sequenced in a study of blood T cell repertoires in COVID-19. Some clones are missing from TCRdb's copy, which holds only in-frame ones; the method was immunoSEQ multiplex PCR. The sample carries approximately 100,000 clones, approximately 80% recorded once. The sample comprised peripheral blood. All receptors derive from a woman aged 60-70 years with acute or convalescent COVID-19.

This chain connects TRBV5-4 to TRBJ2-7; 10 bases are a match to TRBD2. The junction had 5 bases not matched to a gene; V was cut back by 0 bases and J by 2 bases. The CDR3 sequence is 16 residues long. CDR1 SGHNT and CDR2 YYREEE come from the germline V gene (reference sequence). Here the CDR3 DNA reads TGTGCCAGCAGCTTGGGCCTAGCGGGGGCTGCCTACGAGCAGTACTTC. Residues: CASSLGLAGAAYEQYF.

The V call is TRBV4-2, the J call TRBJ1-1; 7 positions agree with TRBD1. V lost 2 bases and J lost 6; bases outside the gene matches: 9. This CDR3 contains 15 residues. Looked up from germline, CDR1 is LGHNA and CDR2 is YNFKEQ. This CDR3 is CASSQSLDRAAEAFF. DNA for the CDR3: TGTGCCAGCAGCCAATCCCTCGACAGGGCCGCTGAAGCTTTCTTT.

This rearrangement joins TRBV5-4 to TRBJ1-2; 7 nucleotides line up with TRBD1. CDR1 is SGHNT, CDR2 YYREEE, per germline (reference sequence). J was trimmed by 5 bases and V by 4 bases; bases with no gene match: 11. The CDR3 spans 15 residues. CDR3 DNA sequence: TGTGCCAGCAGCCCGGACAGGTCCTTACGGTATGGCTACACCTTC. Amino acids: CASSPDRSLRYGYTF.

The genes are TRBV5-1 and TRBJ1-6, with 7 bases lining up with TRBD1. The J segment lost 5 bases and the V segment lost 4 bases, leaving 6 bases of the junction unmatched. Per germline, CDR1 SGHRS and CDR2 YFSETQ. This CDR3 comprises 15 residues. Here the CDR3 DNA reads TGCGCCAGCAGCAAGACCGGGACAGATAATTCACCCCTCCACTTT. It yields the protein CASSKTGTDNSPLHF.

This chain links TRBV2 with TRBJ2-2; perhaps TRBD1 as D (6 bases). The V gene lost 5 bases and the J gene lost 5 bases, with 12 bases spanning the gap. CDR3 size: 14 residues. CDR1 and CDR2 from the germline V gene are SNHLY and FYNNEI. CDR3 coding DNA: TGTGCCAGCAGTTATCAGGGGTTAACCGGGGAGCTGTTTTTT. This translates into CASSYQGLTGELFF.

The V and J genes are TRBV4-2 and TRBJ2-4; 10 positions match TRBD2. This CDR3 contains 16 residues. Germline V gives CDR1 LGHNA, CDR2 YNFKEQ. V dropped 2 bases and J dropped 6; count of bases not matched to a gene: 7. The CDR3 here is CASSQLLAGDRNIQYF. The CDR3 DNA reads as TGTGCCAGCAGCCAACTTCTAGCGGGGGACAGAAACATTCAGTACTTC.

The chain recombines TRBV5-1 with TRBJ1-4; D is unclear. Germline V gives CDR1 SGHRS, CDR2 YFSETQ. The CDR3 totals 15 residues. V shed 0 bases and J shed 6 bases, with 12 bases lying between them. DNA of the CDR3: TGCGCCAGCAGCTTGGTTTCTCCAGGCTATGAAAAACTGTTTTTT. As protein: CASSLVSPGYEKLFF. The full variable domain, with the rest looked up from reference TRBV5-1 and TRBJ1-4, is KAGVTQTPRYLIKTRGQQVTLSCSPISGHRSVSWYQQTPGQGLQFLFEYFSETQRNKGNFPGRFSGRQFSNSRSEMNVSTLELGDSALYLCASSLVSPGYEKLFFGSGTQLSVL.

The rearrangement joins TRBV6-5 to TRBJ1-2; 9 bases align to TRBD1. CDR1 is MNHEY and CDR2 is SVGAGI in the germline V gene. The length of the CDR3 is 13 residues. V lost 10 bases, J lost 5 bases, and 8 bases stayed unmatched. This CDR3 reads CATETGGFYGYTF. For the CDR3, the DNA is TGTGCCACAGAGACAGGGGGTTTTTATGGCTACACCTTC.

This clone was observed a single time. The V call is TRBV7-6, the J call TRBJ2-5; D is unresolved. Germline V gene data show CDR1 as SGHVS and CDR2 as FNYEAQ. This CDR3 is built from 12 residues. Trimming shortened V by 6 bases and J by 4 bases, and 9 bases separated the two germline ends. The CDR3 is CASRAEGETQYF. The CDR3 DNA sequence: TGTGCCAGCAGGGCGGAAGGAGAGACCCAGTACTTC. Together with reference TRBV7-6 and TRBJ2-5, the CDR3 gives the full variable domain: GAGVSQSPRYKVTKRGQDVALRCDPISGHVSLYWYRQALGQGPEFLTYFNYEAQQDKSGLPNDRFSAERPEGSISTLTIQRTEQRDSAMYRCASRAEGETQYFGPGTRLLVL.

The V gene is TRBV5-4, the J gene TRBJ1-1; 7 positions agree with TRBD1. The CDR3 has 15 residues. Germline-derived CDR1 and CDR2 are SGHNT and YYREEE (reference sequence). V gave up 5 bases and J gave up 1 base; unmatched junction bases: 8. CDR3 DNA: TGTGCCAGCAGGACCCGACAGGGCGGGAACACTGAAGCTTTCTTT. Its translation: CASRTRQGGNTEAFF.

This chain joins TRBV28 and TRBJ2-1; D possibly corresponds to TRBD2 (5 bases). CDR1 is MDHEN, CDR2 SYDVKM, per germline. V lost 4 bases, J lost 9 bases, and 10 bases lay in between. This CDR3 spans 12 amino acids. CDR3 amino acids: CASSSPLGEQFF. The CDR3 DNA follows: TGTGCCAGCAGTTCCCCACTAGGTGAGCAGTTCTTC.

This chain uses TRBV19 with TRBJ1-5; possibly TRBD1 for D (6 bases). With 8 bases removed from V and 6 bases from J, the gap between germline ends came to 20 bases. The CDR3 is 15 residues long. Germline-derived CDR1 and CDR2 are LNHDA and SQIVND (reference sequence). The CDR3 spells CASSEQRKGGQPQHF. The DNA for the CDR3 is TGTGCCAGTTCCGAACAACGAAAAGGGGGTCAGCCCCAGCATTTT. Drawing the rest from reference TRBV19 and TRBJ1-5, the complete variable domain is DGGITQSPKYLFRKEGQNVTLSCEQNLNHDAMYWYRQDPGQGLRLIYYSQIVNDFQKGDIAEGYSVSREKKESFPLTVTSAQKNPTAFYLCASSEQRKGGQPQHFGDGTRLSIL.

J is TRBJ2-7 and V is TRBV3-1 (or the pseudogene TRBV3-2); D perhaps matches TRBD1 (5 bases). The CDR3 consists of 13 residues. Germline V gene lookup returns CDR1 LGHDT and CDR2 YNNKEL (reference sequence). V lost 4 bases and J lost 6, with 13 bases in between. This chain's CDR3 is CASSLAPTGEQYF. The DNA for the CDR3 is TGTGCCAGCAGCCTCGCCCCCACAGGCGAGCAGTACTTC.

The chain recombines TRBV2 with TRBJ1-2; tentatively, D is TRBD1 (5 bases). The CDR3 loop spans 13 amino acids. Germline V gene data show CDR1 as SNHLY and CDR2 as FYNNEI. The germline V and J ends were trimmed by 6 bases and 5 bases, with 13 bases remaining between them. The CDR3 loop is CASRETGIYGYTF. In DNA form, the CDR3 reads TGTGCCAGCAGAGAAACAGGAATTTATGGCTACACCTTC.